What follows are 17 T cell receptor beta chains derived from one specimen sequenced in a study of blood T cell repertoires in COVID-19. Sequencing used immunoSEQ multiplex PCR; TCRdb keeps in-frame clones, though not all of them. The sample has about 200,000 clones, 84% seen once. Sequencing input: peripheral blood. The origin of the receptors is a woman over 75 with COVID-19, enrolled during active disease.

The chain links TRBV2 to TRBJ1-6; a possible D gene is TRBD1 (6 bases). V shed 3 bases and J shed 5 bases, with 11 bases lying between them. The CDR3 is 15 residues long. Germline CDR1 SNHLY, CDR2 FYNNEI. The CDR3: CASSDATGNNSPLHF. In DNA form, the CDR3 reads TGTGCCAGCAGTGACGCGACAGGCAATAATTCACCCCTCCACTTT.

This clone has only a few counts. The rearrangement links TRBV4-2 to TRBJ2-1, with 10 bases identical to TRBD2. There are 16 residues in the CDR3. The germline CDR1 and CDR2 sequences are LGHNA and YNFKEQ. V lost 6 bases, J lost 0 bases, and 5 bases stayed unmatched. The CDR3 DNA follows: TGTGCCAGCAGTTCCATAGCGGGGGGCTCCTACAATGAGCAGTTCTTC. It codes for CASSSIAGGSYNEQFF.

This clone was seen just once. This chain links TRBV27 with TRBJ1-2, with D possibly TRBD1 on 5 matching bases. Germline loops: CDR1 MNHEY, CDR2 SMNVEV (reference sequence). With 5 bases removed from V and 6 bases from J, the gap between germline ends came to 19 bases. The CDR3 consists of 15 residues. The CDR3 loop reads CASSRFGSGGDGYTF. CDR3 DNA sequence: TGTGCCAGCAGTCGCTTCGGGTCGGGAGGGGATGGCTACACCTTC.

The chain employs TRBV19 and TRBJ2-5, with 12 positions matching TRBD1. The junction had 8 bases not matched to a gene; V was cut back by 4 bases and J by 5 bases. The CDR3 is 16 amino acids. The germline V gene encodes CDR1 LNHDA and CDR2 SQIVND (reference sequence). The CDR3 loop reads CASSRNTGTGGETQYF. The CDR3 DNA reads TGTGCCAGTAGTAGAAACACCGGGACAGGGGGCGAGACCCAGTACTTC.

There are a few counts of this clone. The chain uses TRBV4-1 and TRBJ2-1; 8 bases align to TRBD2. Per the germline V gene, CDR1 is MGHRA and CDR2 is YSYEKL. After removal of 0 bases from V and 6 bases from J, the junction contained 4 bases not matched to a gene. The CDR3 is 15 amino acids. Here the CDR3 reads CASSQDPGGVNEQFF. The CDR3 nucleotides read TGCGCCAGCAGCCAAGATCCGGGAGGGGTCAATGAGCAGTTCTTC.

V is TRBV7-9 and J is TRBJ2-3; D may be TRBD1 (6 bases). This CDR3 spans 15 amino acids. Germline CDR1 is SEHNR and CDR2 is FQNEAQ (reference sequence). Trimming removed 5 bases at V and 0 bases at J, with 12 bases between. The CDR3 DNA sequence: TGTGCCAGCAGCCCCCGGACAGCTAGCACAGATACGCAGTATTTT. As protein: CASSPRTASTDTQYF.

The genes are TRBV18 and TRBJ1-6; D gene uncertain. The germline V gene has CDR1 KGHSH and CDR2 LQKENI. Trimming cost V 3 bases and J 10 bases, with 10 bases left between them. The CDR3 length is 13 residues. The CDR3 protein is CASSPPPGSPLHF. The CDR3 DNA is TGTGCCAGCTCACCCCCGCCGGGGTCACCCCTCCACTTT.

The rearrangement joins TRBV7-9 to TRBJ1-1; no clear D. The CDR3 runs 13 residues. Germline V gives CDR1 SEHNR, CDR2 FQNEAQ (reference sequence). The germline V and J ends were trimmed by 8 bases and 5 bases, with 15 bases remaining between them. CDR3 sequence reads: CASAGVGVTEAFF. The CDR3 nucleotides read TGTGCCAGCGCTGGGGTGGGAGTGACTGAAGCTTTCTTT.

This chain joins TRBV3-1 (or the pseudogene TRBV3-2) and TRBJ2-2; a possible D gene is TRBD1 (5 bases). The CDR3 contains 16 residues. CDR1 is LGHDT, CDR2 YNNKEL, per germline (reference sequence). V gave up 3 bases and J gave up 4 bases, with 15 bases separating them. The CDR3 protein is CASSQPRTITTGELFF. DNA of the CDR3: TGTGCCAGCAGCCAGCCTCGGACAATCACCACCGGGGAGCTGTTTTTT.

The count of this clone is one. The chain joins TRBV7-9 to TRBJ1-6; no reliable D call. The CDR3 sequence is 13 residues long. Germline V gene data show CDR1 as SEHNR and CDR2 as FQNEAQ (reference sequence). Trimming shortened V by 0 bases and J by 9 bases, and 6 bases separated the two germline ends. The CDR3 loop reads CASSLARGSPLHF. CDR3 sequence (DNA): TGTGCCAGCAGCTTAGCCCGCGGTTCACCCCTCCACTTT.

The V call is TRBV6-5, the J call TRBJ2-7; 9 bases agree with TRBD1. The DNA end lines up better with TRBJ2-5; the J call may be wrong. This CDR3 is built from 15 residues. In germline, CDR1 is MNHEY, CDR2 SVGAGI. The DNA of the CDR3 is TGTGCCAGCAGTTACGAACAGGGGGCGGGAGAGACCCAGTACTTC. Its protein is CASSYEQGAGETQYF.

The chain joins TRBV29-1 to TRBJ1-1; D is uncertain. Trimming pared 4 bases from V and 6 bases from J, leaving 21 bases between. This CDR3 has 15 residues. Germline CDR1 is SQVTM and CDR2 is ANQGSEA. The chain's CDR3 is CSVVLSPFGGAEAFF. The CDR3, as DNA: TGCAGCGTTGTTCTCTCTCCCTTTGGAGGCGCTGAAGCTTTCTTT.

The chain carries TRBV19 and TRBJ1-5, with 7 nucleotides matching TRBD1. Trimming removed 5 bases from V and 1 base from J; junction bases left unmatched: 8. This CDR3 spans 16 amino acids. Looked up from germline, CDR1 is LNHDA and CDR2 is SQIVND (reference sequence). The CDR3, as DNA: TGTGCCAGTAGTGAGGGTGGACAGGTAAGCAATCAGCCCCAGCATTTT. Protein sequence: CASSEGGQVSNQPQHF.

V and J are TRBV27 and TRBJ2-2, with 11 positions matching TRBD1. Trimming took 5 bases from V and 7 from J; bases not matched to a gene: 3. Germline lookup yields CDR1 MNHEY and CDR2 SMNVEV (reference sequence). The CDR3 length is 14 residues. The CDR3 loop reads CASSGQGAHGELFF. Written as DNA, the CDR3 is TGTGCCAGCAGTGGACAGGGGGCTCACGGGGAGCTGTTTTTT.

The rearrangement uses TRBV27 and TRBJ1-1, with D uncertain. There are 14 residues in the CDR3. V gave up 4 bases and J gave up 4 bases, with 13 bases separating them. The V gene's germline CDR1 is MNHEY and CDR2 SMNVEV (reference sequence). CDR3 residues: CASSSPVVRTEAFF. The CDR3 DNA sequence: TGTGCCAGCAGTTCCCCGGTTGTACGCACTGAAGCTTTCTTT.

This clone occurred once. CDR3 DNA: TGCAGCGTCGGCCAGGGGGCTCTGACTGAAGCTTTCTTT. As protein: CSVGQGALTEAFF. The chain uses TRBV29-1 and TRBJ1-1, with 8 bases lining up with TRBD1. The CDR3 totals 13 residues. Trimming removed 6 bases from V and 5 bases from J; junction bases left unmatched: 8. CDR1 is SQVTM and CDR2 is ANQGSEA in the germline V gene.

The chain employs TRBV2 and TRBJ1-3, with 10 positions matching TRBD1. V lost 7 bases to trimming and J lost 7 bases; unmatched junction nucleotides: 4. Germline V gene lookup returns CDR1 SNHLY and CDR2 FYNNEI. The CDR3 covers 13 residues. This CDR3 reads CASTRTGGNTIYF. CDR3 nucleotides: TGTGCCAGCACCCGGACAGGGGGGAACACCATATATTTT.